The clone carrying this T cell receptor beta chain came up a few times. Antigen specificity is unknown. After constant-region reverse-primer amplification, full-length variable regions underwent semi-nested PCR with Nested Universal Primer A. TCRdb called the 5' RACE reads again in MiXCR, with one record for every CDR3 protein. The table shows 9,500 to 12,000 distinct CDR3 sequences, with 45% to 50% occurring only once. Naive CD4+ T cells were purified with Tregs depleted by CD25. Study outcomes and limitations: Whole repertoires were not studied in the larger cohort, only one V-J beta rearrangement. Tumor memory CD4+ T cell TCR gene usage clustered with blood and lymph node memory CD4+ cells and lymph node naive CD4+ cells.

The receptor's source is a female donor with breast cancer. The specimen sequenced was tumor-infiltrating naive CD4+ T cells sorted from the breast tumor. Subset: naive CD4+ T cells, CD4+CD45RA+CD25-.

CDR3 amino acids: CASSLQRSTDTQYF. In nucleotides, the CDR3 is TGCGCCAGCAGCTTGCAGCGGAGCACAGATACGCAGTATTTT. This sequence joins TRBV5-1 and TRBJ2-3; weak D call: TRBD2 (5 bases). Germline CDR1 is SGHRS and CDR2 is YFSETQ. The CDR3 loop spans 14 amino acids. With 1 base removed from V and 0 bases from J, the gap between germline ends came to 6 bases.